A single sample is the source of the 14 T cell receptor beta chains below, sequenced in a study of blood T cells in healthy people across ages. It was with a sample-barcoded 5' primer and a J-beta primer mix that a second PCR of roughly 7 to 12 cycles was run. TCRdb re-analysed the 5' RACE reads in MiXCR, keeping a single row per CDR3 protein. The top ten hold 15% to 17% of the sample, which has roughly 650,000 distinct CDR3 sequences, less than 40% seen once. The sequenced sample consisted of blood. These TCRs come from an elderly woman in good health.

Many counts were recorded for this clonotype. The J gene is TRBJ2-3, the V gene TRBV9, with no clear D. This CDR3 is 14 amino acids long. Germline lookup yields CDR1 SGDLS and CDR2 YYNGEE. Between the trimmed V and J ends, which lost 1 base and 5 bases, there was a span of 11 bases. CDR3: CASSVLQLGDTQYF. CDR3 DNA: TGTGCCAGCAGCGTATTGCAGCTGGGAGATACGCAGTATTTT. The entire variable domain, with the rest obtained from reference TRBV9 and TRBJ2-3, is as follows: DSGVTQTPKHLITATGQRVTLRCSPRSGDLSVYWYQQSLDQGLQFLIQYYNGEERAKGNILERFSAQQFPDLHSELNLSSLELGDSALYFCASSVLQLGDTQYFGPGTRLTVL.

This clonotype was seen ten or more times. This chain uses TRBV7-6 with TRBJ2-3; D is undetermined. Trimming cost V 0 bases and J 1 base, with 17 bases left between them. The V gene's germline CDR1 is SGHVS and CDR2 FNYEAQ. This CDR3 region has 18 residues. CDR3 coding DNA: TGTGCCAGCAGCTTAGCATCTTTCCAAGGGTCGCGCACAGATACGCAGTATTTT. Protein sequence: CASSLASFQGSRTDTQYF.

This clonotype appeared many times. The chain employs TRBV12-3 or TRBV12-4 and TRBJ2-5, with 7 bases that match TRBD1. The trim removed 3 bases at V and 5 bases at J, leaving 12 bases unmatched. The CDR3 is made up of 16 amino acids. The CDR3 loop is CASSFRQGPRGETQYF. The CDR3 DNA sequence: TGTGCCAGCAGTTTCAGACAGGGTCCAAGAGGGGAGACCCAGTACTTC.

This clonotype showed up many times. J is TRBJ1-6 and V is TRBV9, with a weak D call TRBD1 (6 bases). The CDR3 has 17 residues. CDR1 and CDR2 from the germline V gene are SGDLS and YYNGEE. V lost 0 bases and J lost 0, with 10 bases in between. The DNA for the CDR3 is TGTGCCAGCAGCGTAGAGGGGGATAGCTCCTATAATTCACCCCTCCACTTT. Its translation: CASSVEGDSSYNSPLHF.

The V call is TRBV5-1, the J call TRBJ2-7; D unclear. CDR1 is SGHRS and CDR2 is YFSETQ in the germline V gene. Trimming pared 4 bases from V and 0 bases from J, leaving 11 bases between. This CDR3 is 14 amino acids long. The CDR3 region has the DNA TGCGCCAGCAGCCCATGGACCCCCTCCTACGAGCAGTACTTC. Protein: CASSPWTPSYEQYF.

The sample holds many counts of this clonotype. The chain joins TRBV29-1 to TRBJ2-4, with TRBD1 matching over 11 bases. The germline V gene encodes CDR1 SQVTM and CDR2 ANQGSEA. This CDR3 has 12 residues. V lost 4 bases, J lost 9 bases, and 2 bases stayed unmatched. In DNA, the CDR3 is TGCAGCGTTGGGGACAGGGGGTTCATTCAGTACTTC. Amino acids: CSVGDRGFIQYF.

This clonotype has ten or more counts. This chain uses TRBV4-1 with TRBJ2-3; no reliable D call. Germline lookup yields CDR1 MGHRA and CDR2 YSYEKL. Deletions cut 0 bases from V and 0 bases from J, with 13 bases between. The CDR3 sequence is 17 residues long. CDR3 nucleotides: TGCGCCAGCAGCCAAGACGATCCTGCACGAAGCACAGATACGCAGTATTTT. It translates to CASSQDDPARSTDTQYF.

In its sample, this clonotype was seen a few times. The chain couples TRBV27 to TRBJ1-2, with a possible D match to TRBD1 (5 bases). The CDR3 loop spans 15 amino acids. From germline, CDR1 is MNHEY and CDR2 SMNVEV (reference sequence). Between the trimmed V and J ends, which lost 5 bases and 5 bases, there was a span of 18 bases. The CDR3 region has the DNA TGTGCCAGCAGTCTTCGATTTGACAGCCCTTATGGCTACACCTTC. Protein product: CASSLRFDSPYGYTF.

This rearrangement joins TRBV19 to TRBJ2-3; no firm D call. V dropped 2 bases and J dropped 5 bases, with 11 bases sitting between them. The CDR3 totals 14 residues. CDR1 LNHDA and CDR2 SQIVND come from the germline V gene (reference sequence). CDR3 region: CASSISFSQDTQYF. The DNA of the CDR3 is TGTGCCAGTAGTATAAGCTTCAGTCAAGATACGCAGTATTTT.

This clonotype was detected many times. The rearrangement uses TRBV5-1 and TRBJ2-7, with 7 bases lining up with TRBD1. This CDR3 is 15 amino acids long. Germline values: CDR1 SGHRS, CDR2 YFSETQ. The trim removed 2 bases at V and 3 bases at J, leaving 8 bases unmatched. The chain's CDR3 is CASSLEGQYIYEQYF. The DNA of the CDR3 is TGCGCCAGCAGCTTAGAGGGACAGTATATCTACGAGCAGTACTTC.

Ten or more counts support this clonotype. The CDR3 DNA reads TGCAGTGCTAGAGATCCGGGGCTCCAGCCCTACGAGCAGTACTTC. It translates to CSARDPGLQPYEQYF. V usage is TRBV20-1 and J usage is TRBJ2-7; perhaps D is TRBD1 or TRBD2 (5 bases each). Germline V gives CDR1 DFQATT, CDR2 SNEGSKA (reference sequence). The CDR3 consists of 15 residues. Deletions cut 0 bases from V and 2 bases from J, with 14 bases between.

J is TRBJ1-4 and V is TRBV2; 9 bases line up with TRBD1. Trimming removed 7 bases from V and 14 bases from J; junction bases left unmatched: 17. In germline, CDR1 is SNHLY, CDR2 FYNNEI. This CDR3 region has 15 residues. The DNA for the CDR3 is TGTGCCAGCAACTTGCCCGGGACAGGGCAACTAGGGCTGTTTTTT. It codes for CASNLPGTGQLGLFF.

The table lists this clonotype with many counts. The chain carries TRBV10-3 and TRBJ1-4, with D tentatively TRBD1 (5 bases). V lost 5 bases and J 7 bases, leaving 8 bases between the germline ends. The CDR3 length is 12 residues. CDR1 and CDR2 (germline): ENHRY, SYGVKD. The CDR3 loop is CAISPGTEKLFF. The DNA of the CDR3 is TGTGCCATCAGTCCGGGGACTGAAAAACTGTTTTTT.

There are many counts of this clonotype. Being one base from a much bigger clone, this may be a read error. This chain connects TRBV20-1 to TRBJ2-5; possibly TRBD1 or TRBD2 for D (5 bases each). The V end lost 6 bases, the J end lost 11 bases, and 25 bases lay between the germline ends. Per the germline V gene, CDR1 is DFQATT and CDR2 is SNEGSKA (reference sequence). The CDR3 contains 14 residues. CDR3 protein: CSAADFGTDYEQYF. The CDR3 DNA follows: TGCAGTGCCGCGGACTTCGGGACGGATTATGAGCAGTACTTC.